This passage covers 25 T cell receptor beta chains from one sample sequenced in a study of T cell responses to AZD1222 COVID-19 vaccine. The data were produced by immunoSEQ multiplex PCR, yet TCRdb's version contains in-frame clones alone and is incomplete. The data contain 120,000 to 150,000 clones, 75% to 85% of them singletons. The sample consisted of peripheral blood, taken on day 0 of MenACWY control vaccination. The receptors shown here come from an adult in good health.

The chain is built from TRBV14 and TRBJ1-2, with 7 bases fitting TRBD1. CDR3 length equals 15 residues. Trimming took 3 bases from V and 4 from J; bases not matched to a gene: 8. Looked up from germline, CDR1 is SGHDN and CDR2 is FVKESK. CDR3 region: CASSQLTGIGYGYTF. The CDR3, as DNA: TGTGCCAGCAGCCAGCTGACAGGGATCGGCTATGGCTACACCTTC.

In this sample, this clone turned up once. This chain connects TRBV29-1 to TRBJ1-2; D call uncertain. CDR3 length equals 13 residues. The germline V gene encodes CDR1 SQVTM and CDR2 ANQGSEA. Trimming removed 4 bases from V and 0 bases from J, with 9 bases in between. This CDR3 reads CSVALRTNYGYTF. The CDR3 nucleotides read TGCAGCGTTGCCCTAAGGACTAACTATGGCTACACCTTC. Variable domain in full (rest from reference TRBV29-1 and TRBJ1-2): SAVISQKPSRDICQRGTSLTIQCQVDSQVTMMFWYRQQPGQSLTLIATANQGSEATYESGFVIDKFPISRPNLTFSTLTVSNMSPEDSSIYLCSVALRTNYGYTFGSGTRLTVV.

The CDR3 DNA sequence: TGCGCCAGCAGCGTTCCCGGGACAGACTACGAGCAGTACTTC. Translated, it gives CASSVPGTDYEQYF. This rearrangement joins TRBV5-1 to TRBJ2-7; 7 nucleotides line up with TRBD1. V trimming: 4 bases; J trimming: 3 bases; junction bases outside the gene matches: 7. The CDR3 sequence is 14 residues long. CDR1 and CDR2 from the germline V gene are SGHRS and YFSETQ.

V and J are TRBV18 and TRBJ1-3, with D tentatively TRBD1 (6 bases). V was shortened by 1 base and J by 2 bases, with 15 bases between the two germline ends. The CDR3 sequence is 17 residues long. The germline V gene encodes CDR1 KGHSH and CDR2 LQKENI. CDR3 sequence: CASSPRPTGLTGNTIYF. CDR3 DNA: TGTGCCAGCTCACCACGCCCTACAGGGTTGACTGGAAACACCATATATTTT. The full variable domain, its missing parts supplied by reference TRBV18 and TRBJ1-3, is NAGVMQNPRHLVRRRGQEARLRCSPMKGHSHVYWYRQLPEEGLKFMVYLQKENIIDESGMPKERFSAEFPKEGPSILRIQQVVRGDSAAYFCASSPRPTGLTGNTIYFGEGSWLTVV.

The J gene is TRBJ1-2, the V gene TRBV5-6; TRBD1 might be the D (6 bases). Trimming pared 0 bases from V and 1 base from J, leaving 10 bases between. CDR3 length equals 15 residues. CDR1 is SGHDT and CDR2 is YYEEEE in the germline V gene. CDR3 DNA: TGTGCCAGCAGCTTGGTGGGACAAGATAACTATGGCTACACCTTC. Protein: CASSLVGQDNYGYTF.

The chain joins TRBV24-1 to TRBJ2-2; D uncertain. CDR1 and CDR2 from the germline V gene are KGHDR and SFDVKD. V was pared by 5 bases and J by 5 bases, with 8 bases between. This CDR3 is 13 amino acids long. CDR3 coding DNA: TGTGCCACCAGTGCCCTGGGGACCGGGGAGCTGTTTTTT. It specifies CATSALGTGELFF.

The chain links TRBV4-1 to TRBJ2-6; D may be TRBD1 (6 bases). Germline V gives CDR1 MGHRA, CDR2 YSYEKL. The CDR3 is 16 amino acids. The V end was cut by 4 bases, the J end by 2 bases, with 12 bases between. The CDR3 spells CASSPDRPTGANVLTF. CDR3 in DNA: TGCGCCAGCAGCCCAGACAGGCCGACTGGGGCCAACGTCCTGACTTTC.

The genes are TRBV27 and TRBJ1-6; D may be TRBD1 (6 bases). The CDR3 covers 15 residues. CDR1 and CDR2 from the germline V gene are MNHEY and SMNVEV (reference sequence). The V gene lost 3 bases and the J gene lost 9 bases, with 15 bases spanning the gap. The CDR3 loop reads CASSFRVTGSSPLHF. In DNA form, the CDR3 reads TGTGCCAGCAGTTTCCGCGTGACAGGCAGTTCACCCCTCCACTTT.

The gene calls are TRBV12-3 or TRBV12-4 and TRBJ1-1, with D possibly matching TRBD1 (6 bases). The CDR3 length is 13 residues. Trimming cost V 7 bases and J 1 base, with 10 bases left between them. CDR3 sequence reads: CASTIRGNTEAFF. For the CDR3, the DNA is TGTGCCAGCACAATCAGGGGGAACACTGAAGCTTTCTTT.

This sequence joins TRBV18 and TRBJ1-6; TRBD1 is a possible D gene (5 bases). Between the trimmed V and J ends, which lost 3 bases and 9 bases, there was a span of 15 bases. Germline V gives CDR1 KGHSH, CDR2 LQKENI. The CDR3 is 15 amino acids. The CDR3 DNA reads TGTGCCAGCTCACCGCGGGCAGGGAGGGCTTCACCCCTCCACTTT. It is translated as CASSPRAGRASPLHF.

This clone was observed a handful of times. The J gene is TRBJ2-3, the V gene TRBV27; D may be TRBD2 (6 bases). The germline CDR1 and CDR2 sequences are MNHEY and SMNVEV (reference sequence). V lost 5 bases and J lost 10, with 19 bases in between. The CDR3 runs 14 residues. Here the CDR3 reads CASSPPPGSGPQYF. The CDR3 bases are TGTGCCAGCAGTCCACCCCCGGGTAGCGGTCCGCAGTATTTT.

This chain joins TRBV5-5 and TRBJ1-1; D remains ambiguous. From germline, CDR1 is SGHKS and CDR2 YYEKEE (reference sequence). Trimming pared 0 bases from V and 1 base from J, leaving 7 bases between. The CDR3 has 14 residues. The CDR3 loop is CASSLEWTNTEAFF. DNA for the CDR3: TGTGCCAGCAGCTTGGAGTGGACGAACACTGAAGCTTTCTTT.

The chain employs TRBV5-1 and TRBJ2-1, with 14 positions matching TRBD2. The germline V gene encodes CDR1 SGHRS and CDR2 YFSETQ. The CDR3 totals 17 residues. Trimming took 4 bases from V and 4 from J; bases not matched to a gene: 7. CDR3 DNA sequence: TGCGCCAGCAGCCTTCCGGGACTAGCGGGGGATTACAATGAGCAGTTCTTC. Protein: CASSLPGLAGDYNEQFF. The full variable domain, rest sourced from reference TRBV5-1 and TRBJ2-1, is KAGVTQTPRYLIKTRGQQVTLSCSPISGHRSVSWYQQTPGQGLQFLFEYFSETQRNKGNFPGRFSGRQFSNSRSEMNVSTLELGDSALYLCASSLPGLAGDYNEQFFGPGTRLTVL.

CDR3 residues: CASSEWGAGGLNYGYTF. The CDR3 DNA reads as TGTGCCAGCAGTGAGTGGGGGGCAGGGGGCCTTAACTATGGCTACACCTTC. V gene TRBV25-1 combines with J gene TRBJ1-2; TRBD1 matches at 8 bases. J was trimmed by 1 base and V by 3 bases; bases with no gene match: 10. The CDR3 extends over 17 amino acids. Germline V gene sequence: CDR1 MGHDK, CDR2 SYGVNS.

The chain couples TRBV24-1 to TRBJ1-5, with D unclear. The CDR3 has 14 amino acids. Trimming removed 4 bases from V and 0 bases from J, with 6 bases in between. Germline V gene data show CDR1 as KGHDR and CDR2 as SFDVKD. Here the CDR3 DNA reads TGTGCCACCAGTGACCCGTATAGCAATCAGCCCCAGCATTTT. Residues: CATSDPYSNQPQHF.

The genes are TRBV29-1 and TRBJ2-1, with D possibly TRBD2 on 6 matching bases. Looked up from germline, CDR1 is SQVTM and CDR2 is ANQGSEA. Trimming pared 8 bases from V and 0 bases from J, leaving 20 bases between. The CDR3 runs to 16 residues. The CDR3 DNA reads TGCAGCATTCGGTTGGGGACTTCGAACTCCTACAATGAGCAGTTCTTC. Amino acids: CSIRLGTSNSYNEQFF.

Worth noting for this clone: Other DNA sequences in the same sample also yield this CDR3. The J gene is TRBJ2-7, the V gene TRBV12-5, with D perhaps assigned TRBD1 or TRBD2 (5 bases each). Trimming cost V 5 bases and J 6 bases, with 14 bases left between them. Germline CDR1 reads LGHNT; CDR2 reads FRNRAP. The CDR3 totals 13 residues. CDR3: CASGPGTTPEQYF. The CDR3 nucleotides are TGTGCTAGTGGTCCCGGGACCACACCCGAGCAGTACTTC.

This sequence joins TRBV6-5 and TRBJ1-2; 9 bases align to TRBD1. The V and J ends lost 6 bases and 1 base, in that order; junction bases with no gene match: 6. The CDR3 runs 15 residues. Germline-derived CDR1 and CDR2 are MNHEY and SVGAGI. The CDR3 sequence is CASSYDRGGNYGYTF. The CDR3 DNA reads as TGTGCCAGCAGCTACGACAGGGGGGGTAACTATGGCTACACCTTC.

The J gene is TRBJ2-7, the V gene TRBV4-1; D is uncertain. CDR3 length: 15 residues. Trimming removed 1 base from V and 2 bases from J, with 12 bases in between. Germline values: CDR1 MGHRA, CDR2 YSYEKL. CDR3 DNA sequence: TGCGCCAGCAGCCAAGTGTGGGGTGATGCCTACGAGCAGTACTTC. It is translated as CASSQVWGDAYEQYF.

As regards this clone: The junction departs from the called germline gene at one end, perhaps through a read error. The J gene is TRBJ2-1, the V gene TRBV7-6, with 9 bases matching TRBD2. In germline, CDR1 is SGHVS, CDR2 FNYEAQ. The CDR3 is 15 amino acids. CDR3 sequence reads: CASSLGFLRGGPSVF. The CDR3 DNA reads TGTGCCAGCAGCTTGGGTTTCTTGCGGGGGGGGCCGTCCGTCTTC.

V usage is TRBV7-4 and J usage is TRBJ2-7, with D possibly TRBD2 on 6 matching bases. CDR3 length: 14 residues. V shed 7 bases and J shed 3 bases, with 16 bases lying between them. Germline values: CDR1 SGHVT, CDR2 SQSDAQ. The CDR3 sequence is CASTRTIPNYEQYF. The CDR3 nucleotides read TGTGCCAGCACCCGGACTATTCCTAACTACGAGCAGTACTTC.

This clone was found a few times. V and J are TRBV18 and TRBJ2-3, with a possible D match to TRBD2 (5 bases). V gave up 5 bases and J gave up 1 base, with 19 bases separating them. Germline V lookup: CDR1 KGHSH, CDR2 LQKENI. The CDR3 is made up of 17 amino acids. CDR3 region: CASSSGSGSWGTDTQYF. The CDR3 DNA reads as TGTGCCAGCTCATCGGGTTCGGGGAGTTGGGGCACAGATACGCAGTATTTT.

This sequence joins TRBV4-1 and TRBJ2-5; a possible D gene is TRBD1 (6 bases). The V end was cut by 4 bases, the J end by 5 bases, with 14 bases between. Germline lookup yields CDR1 MGHRA and CDR2 YSYEKL. The CDR3 covers 14 residues. DNA of the CDR3: TGCGCCAGCAGCCCGGGCGGACAGCCGGAGACCCAGTACTTC. This codes for CASSPGGQPETQYF.

The chain employs TRBV7-9 and TRBJ1-3; D is ambiguous. Per the germline V gene, CDR1 is SEHNR and CDR2 is FQNEAQ (reference sequence). The CDR3 has 15 amino acids. V was cut by 5 bases and J by 5 bases, with 16 bases left in between. The CDR3 loop is CASSPDGRGRNTIYF. In DNA, the CDR3 is TGTGCCAGCAGCCCAGACGGTCGGGGTAGAAACACCATATATTTT. Combining the CDR3 with reference TRBV7-9 and TRBJ1-3 gives the whole variable domain DTGVSQNPRHKITKRGQNVTFRCDPISEHNRLYWYRQTLGQGPEFLTYFQNEAQLEKSRLLSDRFSAERPKGSFSTLEIQRTEQGDSAMYLCASSPDGRGRNTIYFGEGSWLTVV.

This sequence joins TRBV27 and TRBJ2-1; D is undetermined. V dropped 0 bases and J dropped 6 bases, with 9 bases sitting between them. Germline lookup yields CDR1 MNHEY and CDR2 SMNVEV (reference sequence). The CDR3 is 14 residues long. In nucleotides, the CDR3 is TGTGCCAGCAGTTTATCGAAGGGTTTCAATGAGCAGTTCTTC. It encodes CASSLSKGFNEQFF.